The 20 T cell receptor beta chains reported below all come from one sample, sequenced in a study of shared T cell receptors in the human thymus. Method: immunoSEQ multiplex PCR; TCRdb's copy keeps in-frame clones and lacks some. The sample includes approximately 660,000 clones, over 75% of them seen just once. The same sample was also studied in work on human thymus T cells.

The sequenced material came from thymocytes. Source of these receptors: a boy under three years old with a congenital heart defect.

The rearrangement uses TRBV11-3 and TRBJ2-5; 9 positions agree with TRBD2. The CDR3 is 15 residues long. Germline-derived CDR1 and CDR2 are SGHNT and YENEEA. Trimming cost V 3 bases and J 2 bases; bases outside gene matches: 4. CDR3 nucleotide sequence: TGTGCCAGCAGCTTCGGCGGGAGGGGTCAAGAGACCCAGTACTTC. This gives the protein CASSFGGRGQETQYF.

In this sample, this clone turned up once. The chain joins TRBV13 to TRBJ2-7; TRBD1 matches at 8 bases. CDR3 length: 12 residues. Germline V gene sequence: CDR1 PRHDT, CDR2 FYEKMQ (reference sequence). V lost 8 bases, J lost 2 bases, and 2 bases stayed unmatched. CDR3 sequence (DNA): TGTGCCAGCGGGACAGGAACCTACGAGCAGTACTTC. Amino acids: CASGTGTYEQYF.

The CDR3 DNA follows: TGTGCCAGCAGCCAAGATGGGACTAGCGGACTCCAAGAGACCCAGTACTTC. It codes for CASSQDGTSGLQETQYF. V usage is TRBV4-2 and J usage is TRBJ2-5; TRBD2 agrees at 11 bases. The CDR3 extends over 17 amino acids. Looked up from germline, CDR1 is LGHNA and CDR2 is YNFKEQ. Trimming took 0 bases from V and 1 from J; bases not matched to a gene: 4.

The chain couples TRBV10-2 to TRBJ2-1; TRBD2 matches 11 bases. CDR1 WSHSY and CDR2 SAAADI come from the germline V gene. V was clipped by 2 bases and J by 3 bases; unmatched bases: 0. This CDR3 spans 15 amino acids. This CDR3 is CASSEGTSGYNEQFF. The CDR3 DNA follows: TGCGCCAGCAGTGAGGGGACTAGCGGCTACAATGAGCAGTTCTTC.

V gene TRBV11-3 combines with J gene TRBJ1-2; D remains ambiguous. The germline V gene encodes CDR1 SGHNT and CDR2 YENEEA. The CDR3 runs 14 residues. V lost 5 bases to trimming and J lost 4 bases, with 14 bases between them. DNA for the CDR3: TGTGCCAGCAGCCGGAGGGCCGTCCCCTATGGCTACACCTTC. Protein product: CASSRRAVPYGYTF.

The gene calls are TRBV28 and TRBJ2-7; 11 nucleotides agree with TRBD1. This CDR3 is built from 16 residues. The V segment lost 6 bases and the J segment 5 bases; nucleotides outside the gene matches: 12. Germline loops: CDR1 MDHEN, CDR2 SYDVKM. The chain's CDR3 is CASSLIRTGGANEQYF. The CDR3 nucleotides read TGTGCCAGCAGCCTCATCCGGACAGGGGGCGCGAACGAGCAGTACTTC. The complete variable domain, with remaining parts taken from reference TRBV28 and TRBJ2-7, reads DVKVTQSSRYLVKRTGEKVFLECVQDMDHENMFWYRQDPGLGLRLIYFSYDVKMKEKGDIPEGYSVSREKKERFSLILESASTNQTSMYLCASSLIRTGGANEQYFGPGTRLTVT.

The chain recombines TRBV30 with TRBJ1-5; 7 positions agree with TRBD1. The CDR3 has 15 residues. V trimming: 3 bases; J trimming: 0 bases; junction bases outside the gene matches: 5. The V gene's germline CDR1 is GTSNPN and CDR2 SVGIG (reference sequence). The CDR3 nucleotides read TGTGCCTGGAGGCAGGGGGGAGATAGCAATCAGCCCCAGCATTTT. Protein sequence: CAWRQGGDSNQPQHF.

This chain joins TRBV9 and TRBJ2-3; 9 nucleotides agree with TRBD2. The CDR3 spans 15 residues. Germline CDR1 and CDR2: SGDLS and YYNGEE. Trimming took 6 bases from V and 4 from J; bases not matched to a gene: 9. CDR3: CASTSGGRASDTQYF. As DNA, the CDR3 is TGTGCCAGCACGTCAGGCGGGAGGGCCTCAGATACGCAGTATTTT.

V gene TRBV4-1 combines with J gene TRBJ2-5; TRBD2 aligns across 8 bases. The DNA matches TRBJ2-7 better at its end, which makes the J call doubtful. Per the germline V gene, CDR1 is MGHRA and CDR2 is YSYEKL. This CDR3 region has 16 residues. CDR3 residues: CASSQDKRESSYEQYF. CDR3 sequence (DNA): TGCGCCAGCAGCCAAGATAAGCGGGAGAGCTCCTACGAGCAGTACTTC.

This clone occurred a few times. The chain couples TRBV28 to TRBJ2-1, with TRBD1 matching over 10 bases. This CDR3 comprises 20 residues. Losses at the gene ends were 5 bases for V and 2 bases for J; bases not matched to a gene: 18. Germline V gives CDR1 MDHEN, CDR2 SYDVKM. The DNA for the CDR3 is TGTGCCAGCAGTCCACCCCGACAGGGGGCTCTGGTAGAGCCCTACAATGAGCAGTTCTTC. Its protein is CASSPPRQGALVEPYNEQFF.

This clone was detected a few times. This chain joins TRBV15 and TRBJ2-2, with TRBD2 matching over 13 bases. Losses at the gene ends were 4 bases for V and 0 bases for J; bases not matched to a gene: 2. The CDR3 totals 17 residues. CDR1 LNHNV and CDR2 YYDKDF come from the germline V gene (reference sequence). DNA of the CDR3: TGTGCCACCAGCAAAGGACTAGCGGGAGCGAACACCGGGGAGCTGTTTTTT. Translating gives CATSKGLAGANTGELFF.

This clone was observed a few times. The J gene is TRBJ1-4, the V gene TRBV19, with a possible D match to TRBD1 (6 bases). The length of the CDR3 is 12 residues. Deletions cut 5 bases from V and 16 bases from J, with 17 bases between. Looked up from germline, CDR1 is LNHDA and CDR2 is SQIVND (reference sequence). The CDR3 DNA sequence: TGTGCCAGTAGTGTCGGAGACAGGCCGGAGTTTTTT. The encoded protein is CASSVGDRPEFF.

The CDR3 is CASSQVSLAGAADTQYF. The DNA for the CDR3 is TGCGCCAGCAGCCAAGTATCTCTAGCGGGTGCAGCAGATACGCAGTATTTT. The chain couples TRBV4-1 to TRBJ2-3, with 8 bases identical to TRBD2. Germline lookup yields CDR1 MGHRA and CDR2 YSYEKL. After removal of 1 base from V and 4 bases from J, the junction contained 10 bases not matched to a gene. CDR3 length: 17 amino acids.

The genes are TRBV7-9 and TRBJ2-1; 13 bases line up with TRBD2. The germline V gene has CDR1 SEHNR and CDR2 FQNEAQ (reference sequence). This CDR3 has 17 residues. After removal of 2 bases from V and 2 bases from J, the junction contained 3 bases not matched to a gene. The CDR3 sequence is CASSLRTSGSPYNEQFF. The CDR3 DNA follows: TGTGCCAGCAGCTTACGGACTAGCGGGAGTCCCTACAATGAGCAGTTCTTC.

The chain joins TRBV4-2 to TRBJ2-5; 16 bases line up with TRBD2. The CDR3 runs to 17 residues. V was clipped by 6 bases and J by 5 bases; unmatched bases: 9. Germline V gene sequence: CDR1 LGHNA, CDR2 YNFKEQ. The CDR3 region has the DNA TGTGCCAGCAGGGTCGGGACTAGCGGGAGGGGAGAGGAGACCCAGTACTTC. As protein: CASRVGTSGRGEETQYF.

V and J are TRBV11-2 and TRBJ2-5, with 7 nucleotides matching TRBD1. Germline values: CDR1 SGHAT, CDR2 FQNNGV. V dropped 5 bases and J dropped 2; count of bases not matched to a gene: 11. This CDR3 spans 16 amino acids. The CDR3 loop is CASSPGQDLPQETQYF. The CDR3 nucleotides are TGTGCCAGCAGCCCTGGACAGGACCTTCCTCAAGAGACCCAGTACTTC.

The chain carries TRBV10-2 and TRBJ2-3, with D perhaps TRBD1 (5 bases). The germline CDR1 and CDR2 sequences are WSHSY and SAAADI. Trimming removed 6 bases from V and 4 bases from J, with 5 bases in between. The CDR3 contains 11 residues. The chain's CDR3 is CASRGADTQYF. Here the CDR3 DNA reads TGCGCCAGCAGAGGGGCAGATACGCAGTATTTT.

The gene calls are TRBV14 and TRBJ2-3, with TRBD2 identical over 8 bases. There are 20 residues in the CDR3. J lost 1 base, V lost 0 bases, and 15 bases had no gene match. Germline loops: CDR1 SGHDN, CDR2 FVKESK. CDR3: CASSQEGSQFWREGTDTQYF. CDR3 nucleotide sequence: TGTGCCAGCAGCCAAGAAGGTTCCCAGTTCTGGCGGGAGGGCACAGATACGCAGTATTTT.

The J gene is TRBJ2-5, the V gene TRBV7-9; 9 bases match TRBD1. The J call may be faulty, since TRBJ2-7 better matches the DNA end. Germline CDR1 SEHNR, CDR2 FQNEAQ (reference sequence). The CDR3 length is 14 residues. CDR3 residues: CASSLAQGAHEQYF. In nucleotides, the CDR3 is TGTGCCAGCAGCTTAGCACAGGGGGCCCACGAGCAGTACTTC.

Of note for this clone: This same CDR3 is encoded by further DNA sequences in the sample. This chain connects TRBV30 to TRBJ2-7, with 9 nucleotides matching TRBD1. V lost 2 bases, J lost 7 bases, and 6 bases stayed unmatched. In germline, CDR1 is GTSNPN, CDR2 SVGIG (reference sequence). CDR3 length: 13 amino acids. The CDR3 nucleotides read TGTGCCTGGAGTCGGGACAGGGCAGAGGAGCAGTACTTC. Translated: CAWSRDRAEEQYF. The entire variable domain, with the rest obtained from reference TRBV30 and TRBJ2-7, is as follows: SQTIHQWPATLVQPVGSPLSLECTVEGTSNPNLYWYRQAAGRGLQLLFYSVGIGQISSEVPQNLSASRPQDRQFILSSKKLLLSDSGFYLCAWSRDRAEEQYFGPGTRLTVT.